Listed below are T cell receptor beta chains from one sample, sequenced in a study of T cell repertoires in cytomegalovirus infection. TCRdb reanalysed the reads using MiXCR and keeps one entry per CDR3 protein. Of roughly 990,000 distinct CDR3 sequences detected, roughly 30% appear once; the ten largest clones hold more than 12%. Their antigen targets remain unknown. The sample was cultured CD8+ T cells from PBMCs, taken from culture after CMV antigen stimulation. The origin of the receptors is a human donor in good health (CMV status not recorded). Some clones in this sample may be carry-over from other donors' samples. The CDR3 runs from the conserved cysteine through the conserved F or W. D genes are given only for firm matches. Part of the rows lack a size; the others show once, few, many or a class for expanded clones.

DNA: TGTGCCAGCAGCTCTCCCCGAACAGGGACTGAAGCTTTCTTT
CDR3: CASSSPRTGTEAFF
V: TRBV7-9
size: -
D: -
J: TRBJ1-1

DNA: TGTGCCAGCAGTTACGGTCCCTCAACGAGCTCCTACAATGAGCAGTTCTTC
CDR3: CASSYGPSTSSYNEQFF
V: TRBV6-2/TRBV6-3
size: -
D: -
J: TRBJ2-1

DNA: TGTGCCAGCAGTCCCCAGGCTGCAGATGGCTACACCTTC
CDR3: CASSPQAADGYTF
V: TRBV27
size: few
D: -
J: TRBJ1-2

DNA: TGTGCCAGCAGCGAGCCCGAAGGGGGGGGGCCATCTAATGAGCAGTTCTTC
CDR3: CASSEPEGGGPSNEQFF
V: TRBV9
size: -
D: -
J: TRBJ2-1

DNA: TGTGCCAGCAGCTACAGGTTTCTCCCAGCTCAAGAGACCCAGTACTTC
CDR3: CASSYRFLPAQETQYF
V: TRBV7-2
size: -
D: -
J: TRBJ2-5

DNA: TGTGCCACCAGCTTACGCAAGCGGGGGGTTTCCTACAATGAGCAGTTCTTC
CDR3: CATSLRKRGVSYNEQFF
V: TRBV15
size: -
D: TRBD2
J: TRBJ2-1

DNA: TGTGCCAGCAAAGACAGGGGGCCGAATCAGCCCCAGCATTTT
CDR3: CASKDRGPNQPQHF
V: TRBV19
size: -
D: TRBD1
J: TRBJ1-5

DNA: TGTGCCATCCCAATCGGGTCCTCCTACAATGAGCAGTTCTTC
CDR3: CAIPIGSSYNEQFF
V: TRBV12-3/TRBV12-4
size: -
D: -
J: TRBJ2-1

DNA: TGTGCCAGCAGTTACTCGTCAGGGGCTGGGAATGGCTACACCTTC
CDR3: CASSYSSGAGNGYTF
V: TRBV6-5
size: many
D: -
J: TRBJ1-2

DNA: TGCGCCAGCAGCACCTGGACAGGGGGCGGCACTGAAGCTTTCTTT
CDR3: CASSTWTGGGTEAFF
V: TRBV5-1
size: -
D: TRBD1
J: TRBJ1-1

DNA: TGTGCCAGCAGAGGGGACCCTAAACGTCCCGGGGAGCTGTTTTTT
CDR3: CASRGDPKRPGELFF
V: TRBV7-9
size: few
D: -
J: TRBJ2-2

DNA: TGTGCCAGCAGAGACCAATACGGACGGCCTAGCTCCTACAATGAGCAGTTCTTC
CDR3: CASRDQYGRPSSYNEQFF
V: TRBV6-1
size: -
D: -
J: TRBJ2-1

DNA: TGTGCCAGCAGCTCCGGGTCTTCCCCCGAAGCTTTCTTT
CDR3: CASSSGSSPEAFF
V: TRBV5-4
size: -
D: -
J: TRBJ1-1

DNA: TGTGCCAGCAGTTACTCCGGACAGGTTAAGGAGACCCAGTACTTC
CDR3: CASSYSGQVKETQYF
V: TRBV6-5
size: -
D: TRBD1
J: TRBJ2-5

DNA: TGTGCCAGCAGTTGGGGAAACTCCTACGAGCAGTACTTC
CDR3: CASSWGNSYEQYF
V: TRBV27
size: -
D: -
J: TRBJ2-7

DNA: TGTGCCAGCAGTGCCAGGACTAGCGGGGGGACAGATACGCAGTATTTT
CDR3: CASSARTSGGTDTQYF
V: TRBV12-3/TRBV12-4
size: many
D: TRBD2
J: TRBJ2-3

DNA: TGCAGTGCCTATGGACAGGGTTACGGCAATCAGCCCCAGCATTTT
CDR3: CSAYGQGYGNQPQHF
V: TRBV20-1
size: -
D: TRBD1
J: TRBJ1-5

DNA: TGTGCCAGCAGGCCCGAGGGGGGCCAACACTACAATGAGCAGTTCTTC
CDR3: CASRPEGGQHYNEQFF
V: TRBV7-9
size: -
D: -
J: TRBJ2-1

DNA: TGTGCCAGCAGTTCCGGGACGAGGGGCACTGAAGCTTTCTTT
CDR3: CASSSGTRGTEAFF
V: TRBV7-9
size: -
D: -
J: TRBJ1-1

DNA: TGTGCCATCAGTGAAGGGGTGGGGGCCCCTACGTACGAGCAGTACTTC
CDR3: CAISEGVGAPTYEQYF
V: TRBV10-3
size: once
D: -
J: TRBJ2-7

DNA: TGTGCCACGAGCCCTTTTGGAAACACCATATATTTT
CDR3: CATSPFGNTIYF
V: TRBV15
size: -
D: -
J: TRBJ1-3

DNA: TGTGCCAGCAGCCCCACAGGGGTTCCCAATCAGCCCCAGCATTTT
CDR3: CASSPTGVPNQPQHF
V: TRBV7-8
size: many
D: TRBD1
J: TRBJ1-5

DNA: TGTGCCAGCACCCGGTCAGGGAACACTGAAGCTTTCTTT
CDR3: CASTRSGNTEAFF
V: TRBV12-3/TRBV12-4
size: few
D: -
J: TRBJ1-1

DNA: TGTGCCAGCAGCGATAGCGGGAGTGGCTACAATGAGCAGTTCTTC
CDR3: CASSDSGSGYNEQFF
V: TRBV2
size: -
D: TRBD2
J: TRBJ2-1

DNA: TGTGCCACTTACACCCTCGGGGGCTACACCTTC
CDR3: CATYTLGGYTF
V: TRBV7-9
size: -
D: -
J: TRBJ1-2

DNA: TGTGCCAGCAGCTTAAGATCCCTCATGCAGCGGGGGATAAATGAGCAGTTCTTC
CDR3: CASSLRSLMQRGINEQFF
V: TRBV7-2
size: many
D: TRBD2
J: TRBJ2-1

DNA: TGCGCCAGCTGCCACCCATCCGGGGAGCAGTTCTTC
CDR3: CASCHPSGEQFF
V: TRBV5-1
size: -
D: -
J: TRBJ2-1

DNA: TGTGCCAGCAGCTTAGAGGCAGGGGTCACTGAAGCTTTCTTT
CDR3: CASSLEAGVTEAFF
V: TRBV7-9
size: few
D: -
J: TRBJ1-1

DNA: TGTGCCAGCAGCGACCTTAATACGCAGTATTTT
CDR3: CASSDLNTQYF
V: TRBV7-4
size: once
D: -
J: TRBJ2-3

DNA: TGCGCCAGCAGCTTCGGGTCTGACTACACCTTC
CDR3: CASSFGSDYTF
V: TRBV5-1
size: once
D: -
J: TRBJ1-2

DNA: TGTGCCAGCACCCTGGCCGGGACGAGGGAGCAGTTCTTC
CDR3: CASTLAGTREQFF
V: TRBV27
size: -
D: -
J: TRBJ2-1

DNA: TGTGCCACCAGAGGTGCGGGGAGGACCGGGGAGCTGTTTTTT
CDR3: CATRGAGRTGELFF
V: TRBV24-1
size: -
D: -
J: TRBJ2-2